Presented here are 16 T cell receptor beta chains from one specimen sequenced in a study of technical replicates of blood from four donors. The protocol was immunoSEQ multiplex PCR, while the TCRdb copy is restricted to in-frame clones and leaves out a portion. This table holds under 20,000 clones, around nine tenths found once. Sequenced: PBMCs. These receptors were collected from a human donor in good health.

This sequence joins TRBV19 and TRBJ2-7; 8 bases match TRBD1. The CDR3 is made up of 18 amino acids. Germline CDR1 reads LNHDA; CDR2 reads SQIVND (reference sequence). V was clipped by 5 bases and J by 2 bases; unmatched bases: 17. The chain's CDR3 is CASSLEVETGVSTYEQYF. Written as DNA, the CDR3 is TGTGCCAGTAGTTTGGAGGTAGAGACAGGGGTTTCAACCTACGAGCAGTACTTC.

The rearrangement joins TRBV2 to TRBJ2-3; 9 bases align to TRBD1. Germline loops: CDR1 SNHLY, CDR2 FYNNEI. The CDR3 consists of 14 residues. Unmatched junction bases numbered 6, after V lost 8 bases and J lost 3 bases. The CDR3 loop is CASETGGGTDTQYF. CDR3 DNA: TGTGCCAGCGAGACAGGGGGAGGTACAGATACGCAGTATTTT.

A single count supports this clone. The V gene is TRBV5-6, the J gene TRBJ2-7, with D possibly being TRBD2 (6 bases). From germline, CDR1 is SGHDT and CDR2 YYEEEE. This CDR3 contains 15 residues. The ends were cut back, 2 bases at V and 3 bases at J, with 15 bases in the middle. This CDR3 reads CASSFLGMGGYEQYF. The DNA of the CDR3 is TGTGCCAGCAGCTTCCTCGGGATGGGGGGCTACGAGCAGTACTTC.

This chain joins TRBV28 and TRBJ2-7; maybe TRBD1 (5 bases). Trimming took off 1 base at V and 7 bases at J, with 17 bases between the two ends. This CDR3 comprises 15 residues. CDR1 MDHEN and CDR2 SYDVKM come from the germline V gene. CDR3: CASSLYGASGVEQYF. CDR3 nucleotides: TGTGCCAGCAGTTTATATGGGGCGTCTGGGGTGGAGCAGTACTTC. Supplemented by reference TRBV28 and TRBJ2-7, the full variable domain reads DVKVTQSSRYLVKRTGEKVFLECVQDMDHENMFWYRQDPGLGLRLIYFSYDVKMKEKGDIPEGYSVSREKKERFSLILESASTNQTSMYLCASSLYGASGVEQYFGPGTRLTVT.

Note on this clone: A read error may account for a junction end that differs from germline. The chain is built from TRBV18 and TRBJ1-1, with D perhaps matching TRBD1 (5 bases). Germline V gene lookup returns CDR1 KGHSH and CDR2 LQKENI. CDR3 size: 13 residues. The chain's CDR3 is CVSSPTENTEAFF. The CDR3 coding sequence is TGTGTCAGCTCACCGACAGAGAACACTGAAGCTTTCTTT.

This chain uses TRBV19 with TRBJ1-5, with D uncertain. Trimming took 6 bases from V and 3 from J, leaving 12 bases between them. The V gene's germline CDR1 is LNHDA and CDR2 SQIVND (reference sequence). The CDR3 contains 14 residues. CDR3 in amino acids: CASRVARINQPQHF. The CDR3 nucleotides read TGTGCCAGTAGGGTGGCGCGGATCAATCAGCCCCAGCATTTT.

This clone occurred once. This CDR3 is CASSLGAGVDTQYF. CDR3 DNA sequence: TGTGCCAGCAGTTTAGGAGCGGGAGTAGATACGCAGTATTTT. This sequence joins TRBV28 and TRBJ2-3; 8 nucleotides line up with TRBD2. CDR3 length equals 14 residues. Germline V CDR1 and CDR2: MDHEN, SYDVKM. Trimming cost V 2 bases and J 5 bases; bases outside gene matches: 3.

The rearrangement joins TRBV7-8 to TRBJ1-5; 10 nucleotides agree with TRBD1. Germline V lookup: CDR1 SGHVS, CDR2 FQNEAQ. V gave up 1 base and J gave up 2 bases; unmatched junction bases: 2. CDR3 length: 16 amino acids. CDR3 bases: TGTGCCAGCAGCTTAGGACAGGGGGCCGGCAATCAGCCCCAGCATTTT. Its translation: CASSLGQGAGNQPQHF.

The chain couples TRBV5-1 to TRBJ2-1, with TRBD2 as a possible D gene (6 bases). Germline V gene lookup returns CDR1 SGHRS and CDR2 YFSETQ. The V and J ends lost 3 bases and 8 bases respectively, with 15 bases between them. There are 14 residues in the CDR3. Here the CDR3 DNA reads TGCGCCAGCAGCTCGCGCGGAGCGGGCTATGAGCAGTTCTTC. It is translated as CASSSRGAGYEQFF.

The V call is TRBV28, the J call TRBJ2-7; D is possibly TRBD1 (5 bases). The V end was cut by 7 bases, the J end by 3 bases, with 16 bases between. The CDR3 covers 14 residues. CDR1 is MDHEN, CDR2 SYDVKM, per germline. CDR3 coding DNA: TGTGCCAGCACCCCGAGGTGGGGCTTCTACGAGCAGTACTTC. It translates to CASTPRWGFYEQYF.

J is TRBJ2-3 and V is TRBV18; TRBD1 agrees at 7 bases. CDR1 is KGHSH and CDR2 is LQKENI in the germline V gene. The CDR3 has 14 residues. J gave up 4 bases and V 1 base, and 2 bases lay outside the gene matches. The CDR3 DNA reads TGTGCCAGCTCACCACGACAGGGACCAGATACGCAGTATTTT. This encodes CASSPRQGPDTQYF. Full variable domain (rest looked up from reference TRBV18 and TRBJ2-3): NAGVMQNPRHLVRRRGQEARLRCSPMKGHSHVYWYRQLPEEGLKFMVYLQKENIIDESGMPKERFSAEFPKEGPSILRIQQVVRGDSAAYFCASSPRQGPDTQYFGPGTRLTVL.

This chain uses TRBV5-1 with TRBJ2-1; 13 bases are a match to TRBD2. V lost 3 bases and J lost 9; bases outside the gene matches: 9. Germline values: CDR1 SGHRS, CDR2 YFSETQ. This CDR3 region has 16 residues. CDR3 DNA: TGCGCCAGCAGCTCCCCGGGACTAGCGGGGTCCCTTGAGCAGTTCTTC. It encodes CASSSPGLAGSLEQFF.

The CDR3: CASSRTGGTGNTIYF. In DNA, the CDR3 is TGCGCCAGCAGCCGTACAGGGGGCACTGGAAACACCATATATTTT. The chain combines TRBV5-1 with TRBJ1-3, with 9 bases identical to TRBD1. Germline CDR1 reads SGHRS; CDR2 reads YFSETQ. Trimming at V came to 4 bases and at J to 2 bases, leaving 4 bases not matched to a gene. The CDR3 runs to 15 residues.

This clone was seen a few times. The chain is built from TRBV5-6 and TRBJ2-1, with TRBD1 matching over 10 bases. Germline CDR1 is SGHDT and CDR2 is YYEEEE. The CDR3 totals 14 residues. With V trimmed by 4 bases and J by 8 bases, 6 bases remained unmatched. CDR3 DNA sequence: TGTGCCAGCAGCCCGGGACAGGGGCACGATGAGCAGTTCTTC. The encoded protein is CASSPGQGHDEQFF.

This chain uses TRBV30 with TRBJ2-7; 9 bases agree with TRBD2. The V gene's germline CDR1 is GTSNPN and CDR2 SVGIG (reference sequence). The trim removed 4 bases at V and 2 bases at J, leaving 6 bases unmatched. This CDR3 spans 14 amino acids. In DNA form, the CDR3 reads TGTGCCTGGACCAAAGCGGGAGGAGCCTACGAGCAGTACTTC. Protein product: CAWTKAGGAYEQYF.

The CDR3 region is CASSGQGSFDGYTF. CDR3 in DNA: TGTGCCAGCAGCGGACAGGGTTCCTTTGATGGCTACACCTTC. The gene calls are TRBV2 and TRBJ1-2, with 8 nucleotides matching TRBD1. The V gene end was trimmed by 6 bases and the J gene end by 6 bases; junction bases not matched to a gene: 9. The CDR3 extends over 14 amino acids. Looked up from germline, CDR1 is SNHLY and CDR2 is FYNNEI.